This T cell receptor (beta chain) was captured by sequencing in a study of blood T cell repertoires in COVID-19. Study context: COVID-19 samples collected from the United States, Italy and Spain covered acute and convalescent phases. Sources were T cells, B-cell-depleted T cells, or PBMCs; the material itself was cDNA or gDNA.

As originally analysed: Scientists estimated how many nucleated cells there were by amplifying reference gene primers. Sequenced by immunoSEQ multiplex PCR; TCRdb stores in-frame clones only, minus some. Clone size and V and J calls were adopted from that table, with D and trimming inferred from the DNA. The sample consists of 140,000 to 150,000 clones, roughly 88% of them appearing once. The clonotype comes from a man aged 55 to 70 with active or convalescent COVID-19. Specimen: peripheral blood.

The CDR3 loop reads CASSTRLAGTYEQYF. Written as DNA, the CDR3 is TGTGCCAGCAGCACGCGACTAGCGGGTACCTACGAGCAGTACTTC. The chain carries TRBV7-2 and TRBJ2-7; TRBD2 matches at 10 bases. Per germline, CDR1 SGHTA and CDR2 FQGNSA. CDR3 length: 15 residues. V shed 5 bases and J 2 bases; nucleotides not matched to a gene: 6.